Below are 16 T cell receptor beta chains sequenced from a single sample in a study of T-cell memory formation after mild COVID-19. TCRdb reprocessed the 5' RACE reads with MiXCR, giving one entry per CDR3 protein. The table lists 250,000 to 350,000 distinct CDR3 sequences, under 20% of them singletons. The sample comprised PBMCs or a T cell subset sorted from them (not recorded which). The receptors originated from a man aged 18 to 30 who had mild COVID-19 (a few samples of this study predate the infection). Cell type and time point are not known.

This clonotype was picked up a small number of times. V gene TRBV6-5 combines with J gene TRBJ2-2, with unresolved D. This CDR3 contains 13 residues. The V end lost 1 base, the J end lost 4 bases, and 4 bases lay between the germline ends. Germline V lookup: CDR1 MNHEY, CDR2 SVGAGI. CDR3 bases: TGTGCCAGCAGTTACTACGTCACCGGGGAGCTGTTTTTT. This codes for CASSYYVTGELFF.

V gene TRBV7-6 combines with J gene TRBJ1-1; D gene unclear. The CDR3 has 13 residues. CDR1 is SGHVS, CDR2 FNYEAQ, per germline. Trimming removed 5 bases at V and 4 bases at J, with 11 bases between. The CDR3 DNA follows: TGTGCCAGCAGCCCTCTTGGTGGCACTGAAGCTTTCTTT. Protein sequence: CASSPLGGTEAFF.

This clonotype was seen only a few times. The chain employs TRBV12-3 or TRBV12-4 and TRBJ1-1; D uncertain. V lost 7 bases and J lost 6, with 12 bases in between. This CDR3 comprises 12 residues. The DNA of the CDR3 is TGTGCCAGCACCATGGGAGCACCTGAAGCTTTCTTT. It translates to CASTMGAPEAFF.

The chain combines TRBV20-1 with TRBJ2-2, with 10 bases identical to TRBD2. Trimming took 5 bases from V and 5 from J; bases not matched to a gene: 14. The CDR3 covers 17 residues. Germline CDR1 reads DFQATT; CDR2 reads SNEGSKA (reference sequence). CDR3 in amino acids: CSAAGTSGGARTGELFF. CDR3 bases: TGCAGTGCTGCCGGGACGAGCGGGGGGGCAAGAACCGGGGAGCTGTTTTTT.

Worth noting for this clonotype: One end of the junction is discordant with germline, which a read error may explain. V is TRBV7-7 and J is TRBJ2-1; 8 bases match TRBD1. Germline V gene lookup returns CDR1 SSHAT and CDR2 FNYEAQ (reference sequence). The CDR3 runs 15 residues. The CDR3 spells CASSFDRGQDNEQFF. CDR3 bases: TGTGCTAGCAGCTTCGACAGGGGCCAGGACAATGAGCAGTTCTTC.

The chain joins TRBV7-8 to TRBJ2-3; the match to TRBD2 covers 10 bases. With 5 bases clipped from V and 0 bases from J, the junction kept 11 bases outside the gene matches. Germline-derived CDR1 and CDR2 are SGHVS and FQNEAQ. This CDR3 has 18 amino acids. The CDR3 nucleotides are TGTGCCAGCAGCCTGGCTAGCGGGGGTGGGTTAAGCACAGATACGCAGTATTTT. It is translated as CASSLASGGGLSTDTQYF.

The rearrangement uses TRBV18 and TRBJ2-7; 12 bases map to TRBD1. CDR1 KGHSH and CDR2 LQKENI come from the germline V gene. The CDR3 contains 15 residues. V shed 6 bases, J shed 3 bases, and the junction held 6 bases outside the gene matches. CDR3 nucleotides: TGTGCCAGCTCCCCGGGACAGGGGGCCGTCTACGAGCAGTACTTC. It yields the protein CASSPGQGAVYEQYF.

This clonotype was detected a few times. The DNA of the CDR3 is TGTGCCAGCAACCCGAGGGGGATAAACACTGAAGCTTTCTTT. Encoded protein: CASNPRGINTEAFF. The chain links TRBV7-9 to TRBJ1-1, with a tentative D call TRBD1 (6 bases). This CDR3 is built from 14 residues. Trimming cost V 7 bases and J 2 bases, with 14 bases left between them. Per the germline V gene, CDR1 is SEHNR and CDR2 is FQNEAQ (reference sequence). Combining the CDR3 with reference TRBV7-9 and TRBJ1-1 gives the whole variable domain DTGVSQNPRHKITKRGQNVTFRCDPISEHNRLYWYRQTLGQGPEFLTYFQNEAQLEKSRLLSDRFSAERPKGSFSTLEIQRTEQGDSAMYLCASNPRGINTEAFFGQGTRLTVV.

The V gene is TRBV6-2 or TRBV6-3, the J gene TRBJ1-6; unclear D gene. With 4 bases removed from V and 2 bases from J, the gap between germline ends came to 9 bases. The CDR3 contains 15 residues. Germline-derived CDR1 and CDR2 are MNHEY and SVGEGT. The CDR3 DNA reads as TGTGCCAGCAGTTCGGACCGGCCCTATAATTCACCCCTCCACTTT. The encoded protein is CASSSDRPYNSPLHF.

Only a few counts were recorded for this clonotype. The chain recombines TRBV7-8 with TRBJ2-7; possibly TRBD1 for D (5 bases). The CDR3 totals 14 residues. V was pared by 0 bases and J by 3 bases, with 9 bases between. Germline V gives CDR1 SGHVS, CDR2 FQNEAQ. The DNA for the CDR3 is TGTGCCAGCAGCTTAGCGCCAGGGATCTACGAGCAGTACTTC. Its protein is CASSLAPGIYEQYF.

The chain links TRBV7-9 to TRBJ2-7; no clear D. V was cut by 6 bases and J by 5 bases, with 14 bases left in between. The length of the CDR3 is 13 residues. Looked up from germline, CDR1 is SEHNR and CDR2 is FQNEAQ (reference sequence). This chain's CDR3 is CASSPKGTHEQYF. CDR3 DNA: TGTGCCAGCAGTCCCAAGGGTACCCACGAGCAGTACTTC.

This clonotype has a handful of counts. V usage is TRBV7-2 and J usage is TRBJ2-1, with D tentatively TRBD1 or TRBD2 (5 bases each). CDR1 is SGHTA, CDR2 FQGNSA, per germline. Trimming removed 5 bases at V and 4 bases at J, with 12 bases between. The CDR3 extends over 14 amino acids. This chain's CDR3 is CASSGPGPYNEQFF. In DNA, the CDR3 is TGTGCCAGCAGCGGACCGGGGCCATACAATGAGCAGTTCTTC.

This clonotype was counted a few times. The rearrangement links TRBV7-8 to TRBJ2-3; D unclear. Trimming removed 1 base at V and 4 bases at J, with 9 bases between. This CDR3 is 14 amino acids long. CDR1 is SGHVS, CDR2 FQNEAQ, per germline. The CDR3 DNA reads as TGTGCCAGCAGCTTAGAATCTCCAGCAGATACGCAGTATTTT. It codes for CASSLESPADTQYF.

This clonotype was seen a few times. This chain links TRBV7-2 with TRBJ2-1; D ambiguous. CDR3 length: 16 residues. Trimming removed 5 bases from V and 7 bases from J, with 21 bases in between. CDR1 is SGHTA, CDR2 FQGNSA, per germline. CDR3 DNA sequence: TGTGCCAGCAGCGCACGCCCGTGGAATACGGCTAATGAGCAGTTCTTC. Translated: CASSARPWNTANEQFF.

This clonotype was counted between two and nine times. This sequence joins TRBV7-9 and TRBJ2-7; D perhaps matches TRBD1 (5 bases). V was pared by 1 base and J by 4 bases, with 11 bases between. The CDR3 sequence is 14 residues long. The germline V gene has CDR1 SEHNR and CDR2 FQNEAQ (reference sequence). The CDR3, as DNA: TGTGCCAGCAGCTTAGAGCCACAGGCTTACGAGCAGTACTTC. Translating it yields CASSLEPQAYEQYF.

V is TRBV6-5 and J is TRBJ2-3, with 7 nucleotides matching TRBD1. CDR3 length: 15 residues. V dropped 4 bases and J dropped 2; count of bases not matched to a gene: 6. Germline V gene lookup returns CDR1 MNHEY and CDR2 SVGAGI. For the CDR3, the DNA is TGTGCCAGCAGTTTCGAGGGGGCCTACACAGATACGCAGTATTTT. Encoded protein: CASSFEGAYTDTQYF.